These 7 T cell receptor beta chains came from one sample sequenced in a study of CD8 T cells in ankylosing spondylitis. TCRdb reprocessed the 5' RACE reads via MiXCR and lists one record per CDR3 protein. Seen here are approximately 140,000 distinct CDR3 sequences, under 45% observed once, and the top ten hold 13% to 15%. The sample comprised synovial fluid, either unsorted or a sorted T cell fraction (not recorded which). All receptors derive from a male donor with ankylosing spondylitis.

The V and J genes are TRBV12-3 or TRBV12-4 and TRBJ2-5, with TRBD2 identical over 14 bases. This CDR3 is 15 amino acids long. Trimming removed 6 bases from V and 5 bases from J; junction bases left unmatched: 5. CDR3 loop: CASSGLAGGLETQYF. The CDR3 nucleotides read TGTGCCAGCAGCGGACTAGCGGGGGGTTTGGAGACCCAGTACTTC.

The gene calls are TRBV20-1 and TRBJ1-1, with D perhaps TRBD1 (5 bases). CDR3 size: 14 residues. Germline values: CDR1 DFQATT, CDR2 SNEGSKA (reference sequence). V shed 0 bases and J shed 3 bases, with 11 bases lying between them. Here the CDR3 DNA reads TGCAGTGCTAGAGATAGCGGGGCCCACACTGAAGCTTTCTTT. Amino acids: CSARDSGAHTEAFF.

As DNA, the CDR3 is TGTGCCAGCAGTTACACGAAGAGACTTGAGCAGTTCTTC. It is translated as CASSYTKRLEQFF. This rearrangement joins TRBV6-2 or TRBV6-3 to TRBJ2-1; D gene uncertain. The V and J ends lost 2 bases and 9 bases respectively, with 11 bases between them. Germline V gene data show CDR1 as MNHEY and CDR2 as SVGEGT. This CDR3 has 13 residues.

The chain is built from TRBV7-3 and TRBJ2-1, with 8 bases matching TRBD2. Germline V gives CDR1 SGHTA, CDR2 FQGTGA. The CDR3 is made up of 16 amino acids. Unmatched junction bases numbered 4, after V lost 3 bases and J lost 0 bases. This CDR3 is CASSFIAGSSYNEQFF. The CDR3 region has the DNA TGTGCCAGCAGCTTCATAGCGGGAAGCTCCTACAATGAGCAGTTCTTC. Looking up the rest from reference TRBV7-3 and TRBJ2-1 gives the full variable domain: GAGVSQTPSNKVTEKGKYVELRCDPISGHTALYWYRQSLGQGPEFLIYFQGTGAADDSGLPNDRFFAVRPEGSVSTLKIQRTERGDSAVYLCASSFIAGSSYNEQFFGPGTRLTVL.

The rearrangement links TRBV12-3 or TRBV12-4 to TRBJ1-1; maybe TRBD1 (5 bases). V was clipped by 8 bases and J by 3 bases, with 7 bases between them. The CDR3 sequence is 11 residues long. CDR3 region: CASRGDTEAFF. In DNA, the CDR3 is TGTGCCAGCCGGGGGGACACTGAAGCTTTCTTT.

The genes are TRBV28 and TRBJ2-5, with D unresolved. From germline, CDR1 is MDHEN and CDR2 SYDVKM. V was cut by 2 bases and J by 5 bases, with 15 bases left in between. The CDR3 covers 15 residues. DNA of the CDR3: TGTGCCAGCAGTTTAAGTGGACCCGATTCGGAGACCCAGTACTTC. Translated, it gives CASSLSGPDSETQYF.

This clonotype was counted a few times. This chain uses TRBV7-9 with TRBJ1-4; the match to TRBD1 covers 9 bases. The trim removed 5 bases at V and 7 bases at J, leaving 5 bases unmatched. CDR3 length: 14 residues. In germline, CDR1 is SEHNR, CDR2 FQNEAQ (reference sequence). The CDR3 DNA follows: TGTGCCAGCAGCGTGGGACAGGGTGGTGAAAAACTGTTTTTT. It yields the protein CASSVGQGGEKLFF.